These 21 T cell receptor beta chains were all obtained from the same sample, sequenced in a study of cytomegalovirus exposure and HLA in healthy donors. The primer mix had 60 Vbeta and 13 Jbeta primers. Some clones are missing from TCRdb's copy, which holds only in-frame ones; the method was immunoSEQ multiplex PCR. The table shows more than 150,000 clones, with 84% occurring only once. What was sequenced was PBMCs. The receptors shown here come from a boy aged 2-9 years in good health and CMV-seronegative.

The chain carries TRBV6-5 and TRBJ2-7; D gene ambiguous. V shed 2 bases and J shed 0 bases, with 5 bases lying between them. This CDR3 contains 13 residues. The germline V gene encodes CDR1 MNHEY and CDR2 SVGAGI. The CDR3 region has the DNA TGTGCCAGCAGTTACGACTCCTCCTACGAGCAGTACTTC. Amino acids: CASSYDSSYEQYF.

The chain couples TRBV7-9 to TRBJ2-7, with TRBD2 matching 8 bases. CDR1 is SEHNR and CDR2 is FQNEAQ in the germline V gene (reference sequence). V trimming: 5 bases; J trimming: 7 bases; junction bases outside the gene matches: 1. The CDR3 length is 11 residues. CDR3 in amino acids: CASSAGGEQYF. The CDR3 coding sequence is TGTGCCAGCAGCGCGGGGGGAGAGCAGTACTTC.

CDR3 DNA sequence: TGCGCCAGCAGCCAAGGAGACAGGGCCTACGAGCAGTACTTC. Amino acid sequence: CASSQGDRAYEQYF. The chain recombines TRBV4-1 with TRBJ2-7; TRBD1 agrees at 7 bases. The V segment lost 1 base and the J segment 2 bases; nucleotides outside the gene matches: 2. From germline, CDR1 is MGHRA and CDR2 YSYEKL. CDR3 length equals 14 residues.

This rearrangement joins TRBV11-3 to TRBJ2-1, with D possibly matching TRBD2 (6 bases). The germline V and J ends were trimmed by 1 base and 3 bases, with 10 bases remaining between them. Looked up from germline, CDR1 is SGHNT and CDR2 is YENEEA. There are 15 residues in the CDR3. The DNA for the CDR3 is TGTGCCAGCAGCTTAGGTGGGAGGTTCTACAATGAGCAGTTCTTC. This translates into CASSLGGRFYNEQFF.

The rearrangement uses TRBV2 and TRBJ1-2; a possible D gene is TRBD1 (5 bases). Between the trimmed V and J ends, which lost 4 bases and 7 bases, there was a span of 10 bases. The germline V gene encodes CDR1 SNHLY and CDR2 FYNNEI. This CDR3 is 12 amino acids long. CDR3 nucleotide sequence: TGTGCCAGCAGTGTATCTGGGGCTGGCTACACCTTC. Amino acid sequence: CASSVSGAGYTF.

J is TRBJ2-7 and V is TRBV21-1; TRBD2, the table's D call, lacks a check against the DNA. TRBV21-1 is reported as a pseudogene. The CDR3 extends over 15 amino acids. The CDR3 DNA is TGTGCCAGCAGCAAAGAGGCCGATGGGGAGGGCGAGCAGTACTTC. Its translation: CASSKEADGEGEQYF.

The genes are TRBV2 and TRBJ1-4; 9 bases fit TRBD1. CDR1 and CDR2 (germline): SNHLY, FYNNEI. V gave up 7 bases and J gave up 5 bases; unmatched junction bases: 11. The CDR3 is 16 amino acids. The CDR3 is CASTLTPGQGNEKLFF. The DNA of the CDR3 is TGTGCCAGCACCCTTACCCCCGGACAGGGGAATGAAAAACTGTTTTTT.

The sample holds one count of this clone. CDR3 in amino acids: CASGGEATGELFF. The CDR3 DNA reads TGTGCCAGCGGGGGCGAGGCCACCGGGGAGCTGTTTTTT. The chain recombines TRBV7-9 with TRBJ2-2, with D possibly being TRBD1 (6 bases). V lost 8 bases and J 4 bases, leaving 11 bases between the germline ends. Germline assignment: CDR1 SEHNR and CDR2 FQNEAQ (reference sequence). The CDR3 is made up of 13 amino acids. The full variable domain, its missing parts supplied by reference TRBV7-9 and TRBJ2-2, is DTGVSQNPRHKITKRGQNVTFRCDPISEHNRLYWYRQTLGQGPEFLTYFQNEAQLEKSRLLSDRFSAERPKGSFSTLEIQRTEQGDSAMYLCASGGEATGELFFGEGSRLTVL.

The chain uses TRBV5-6 and TRBJ1-1; unclear D gene. From germline, CDR1 is SGHDT and CDR2 YYEEEE. The CDR3 has 14 residues. Trimming shortened V by 3 bases and J by 3 bases, and 12 bases separated the two germline ends. CDR3 loop: CASSSLHADTEAFF. CDR3 nucleotide sequence: TGTGCCAGCAGCTCGTTACATGCGGACACTGAAGCTTTCTTT.

This rearrangement joins TRBV29-1 to TRBJ1-2, with D maybe TRBD1 (6 bases). V dropped 3 bases and J dropped 1 base, with 12 bases sitting between them. Germline V gene sequence: CDR1 SQVTM, CDR2 ANQGSEA. CDR3 length equals 14 residues. CDR3 sequence: CSVDRGWLNYGYTF. For the CDR3, the DNA is TGCAGCGTTGACAGGGGTTGGCTTAACTATGGCTACACCTTC.

This clone turned up a few times. The rearrangement joins TRBV29-1 to TRBJ2-2; tentative D call: TRBD1 (6 bases). The germline V gene has CDR1 SQVTM and CDR2 ANQGSEA. The CDR3 consists of 14 residues. Trimming shortened V by 7 bases and J by 0 bases, and 12 bases separated the two germline ends. CDR3 nucleotide sequence: TGCAGCGGCAGGGGTTACACGAACACCGGGGAGCTGTTTTTT. It codes for CSGRGYTNTGELFF.

The rearrangement uses TRBV25-1 and TRBJ2-1; 11 positions match TRBD1. There are 17 residues in the CDR3. After removal of 3 bases from V and 9 bases from J, the junction contained 13 bases not matched to a gene. Germline V gene data show CDR1 as MGHDK and CDR2 as SYGVNS. Here the CDR3 DNA reads TGTGCCAGCAGTGAGCTCACCGGGACAGGGGGTGGGAGTGAGCAGTTCTTC. Translated: CASSELTGTGGGSEQFF.

The chain carries TRBV10-3 and TRBJ1-2; D gene uncertain. The CDR3 runs to 16 residues. The V and J ends lost 2 bases and 8 bases respectively, with 21 bases between them. CDR1 and CDR2 (germline): ENHRY, SYGVKD. CDR3 sequence (DNA): TGTGCCATCAGTGAGCCGGAGAGGGCGAGGTATCGGGGCTACACCTTC. Its protein is CAISEPERARYRGYTF.

CDR3 coding DNA: TGTGCCAGTAGTATCGTGGGGCCCAATGAGCAGTTCTTC. Translating it yields CASSIVGPNEQFF. V gene TRBV19 combines with J gene TRBJ2-1, with D perhaps matching TRBD1 (5 bases). Trimming pared 3 bases from V and 6 bases from J, leaving 9 bases between. The CDR3 is made up of 13 amino acids. Germline loops: CDR1 LNHDA, CDR2 SQIVND (reference sequence).

The chain combines TRBV10-3 with TRBJ2-5; no clear D gene. The J call may be incorrect, as the DNA end agrees better with TRBJ2-7. Germline CDR1 reads ENHRY; CDR2 reads SYGVKD. The CDR3 runs to 12 residues. The DNA for the CDR3 is TGTGCCATCAGTGGTAGTTCCTACGAGCAGTACTTC. Protein: CAISGSSYEQYF.

This chain connects TRBV5-1 to TRBJ2-1, with D perhaps matching TRBD1 (6 bases). V dropped 3 bases and J dropped 3 bases, with 7 bases sitting between them. Germline-derived CDR1 and CDR2 are SGHRS and YFSETQ. The CDR3 has 13 amino acids. In DNA form, the CDR3 reads TGCGCCAGCAGCTGGGACATCTACAATGAGCAGTTCTTC. Translated, it gives CASSWDIYNEQFF.

The J gene is TRBJ1-2, the V gene TRBV27; TRBD1 aligns across 7 bases. After removal of 3 bases from V and 2 bases from J, the junction contained 6 bases not matched to a gene. Germline lookup yields CDR1 MNHEY and CDR2 SMNVEV (reference sequence). The CDR3 has 15 amino acids. The CDR3 DNA reads TGTGCCAGCAGTTTGCAACCGGGACAGAACTATGGCTACACCTTC. As protein: CASSLQPGQNYGYTF.

V and J are TRBV4-1 and TRBJ1-1; tentatively, D is TRBD1 (5 bases). The length of the CDR3 is 16 residues. Germline CDR1 MGHRA, CDR2 YSYEKL. Trimming took 0 bases from V and 6 from J, leaving 17 bases between them. In nucleotides, the CDR3 is TGCGCCAGCAGCCAAGATTTGGACAATGAGGTCCCTGAAGCTTTCTTT. Translation gives CASSQDLDNEVPEAFF.

This sequence joins TRBV7-8 and TRBJ2-7, with TRBD2 matching over 9 bases. The length of the CDR3 is 14 residues. The germline CDR1 and CDR2 sequences are SGHVS and FQNEAQ. The ends lost 7 bases at V and 3 bases at J; junction bases unmatched: 7. DNA for the CDR3: TGTGCCAGCACCCAACTAGCGGGTGTCTACGAGCAGTACTTC. Translating gives CASTQLAGVYEQYF.

This clone was counted a single time. One junction end disagrees with the germline gene, perhaps due to a read error. This sequence joins TRBV7-7 and TRBJ2-5, with 10 bases that match TRBD1. The closer fit of TRBJ2-7 to the DNA end suggests the J call may be wrong. The CDR3 spans 14 residues. CDR1 SSHAT and CDR2 FNYEAQ come from the germline V gene (reference sequence). This CDR3 is CASSRDRGSHEQYF. The DNA of the CDR3 is TGTGCTAGCAGTCGGGACAGGGGATCACACGAGCAGTACTTC.

As regards this clone: The sample holds other DNA sequences that translate to the same CDR3. The rearrangement links TRBV10-3 to TRBJ1-2; the D is unclear. The CDR3 covers 15 residues. Germline loops: CDR1 ENHRY, CDR2 SYGVKD. V lost 0 bases, J lost 2 bases, and 10 bases lay in between. CDR3 nucleotides: TGTGCCATCAGTGAGTCGAGTAGAGGAAACTATGGCTACACCTTC. Protein product: CAISESSRGNYGYTF.